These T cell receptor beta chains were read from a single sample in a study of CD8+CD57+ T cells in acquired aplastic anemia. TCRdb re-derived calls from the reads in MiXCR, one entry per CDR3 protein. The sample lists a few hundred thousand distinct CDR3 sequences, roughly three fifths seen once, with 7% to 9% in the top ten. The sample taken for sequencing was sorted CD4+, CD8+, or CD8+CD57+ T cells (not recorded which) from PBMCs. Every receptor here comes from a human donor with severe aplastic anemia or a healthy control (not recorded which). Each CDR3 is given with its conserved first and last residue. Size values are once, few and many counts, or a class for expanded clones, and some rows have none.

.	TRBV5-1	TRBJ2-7	CASSLTTGFHEQYF
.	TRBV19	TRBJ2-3	CASTSGQGHTDTQYF
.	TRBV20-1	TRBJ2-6	CSARSGANVLTF
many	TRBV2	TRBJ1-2	CASSEGRAKGFNYGYTF
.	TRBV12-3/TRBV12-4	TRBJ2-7	CASSRQGIEQYF
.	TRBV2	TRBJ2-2	CASSSPGTSGRTRELFF
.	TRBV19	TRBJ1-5	CASAYKGGGQPQHF
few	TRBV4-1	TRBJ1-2	CASSQEPLGTNYGYTF
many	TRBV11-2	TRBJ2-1	CASSRRLADSNFEQFF
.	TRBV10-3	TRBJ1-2	CAISEPGGVLYGYTF
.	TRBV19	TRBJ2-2	CASRTGYPRGPGELFF
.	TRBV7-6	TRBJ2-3	CASSLIRSTDTQYF
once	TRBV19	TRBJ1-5	CASSIVGPYSNQPQHF
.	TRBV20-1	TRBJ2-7	CSARGRRDEQYF
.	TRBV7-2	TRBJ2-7	CASSLWQGAYEQYF
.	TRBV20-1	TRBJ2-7	CSASGLGRGHGDEQYF
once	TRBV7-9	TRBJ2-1	CASSPGLPDEQFF
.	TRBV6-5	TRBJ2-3	CASSVGSSGATDTQYF
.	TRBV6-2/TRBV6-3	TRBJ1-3	CASSQEGGASGNTIYF
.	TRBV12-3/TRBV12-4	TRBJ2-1	CATSVLGDEQFF
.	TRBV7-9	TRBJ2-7	CASSQEIMASYEQYF
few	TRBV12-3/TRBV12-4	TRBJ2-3	CATSGQGGTDTQYF
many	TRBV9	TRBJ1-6	CASSVDPGNSPLHF
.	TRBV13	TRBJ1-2	CASSPQGNGYTF
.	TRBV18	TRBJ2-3	CASSPPALADTQYF
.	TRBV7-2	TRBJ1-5	CTSSAYTGTNQPQHF
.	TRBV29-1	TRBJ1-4	CSVARDGEKLFF
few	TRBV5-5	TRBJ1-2	CASSLGQGIYGYTF
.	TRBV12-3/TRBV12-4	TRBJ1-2	CASSLGGVYGYTF
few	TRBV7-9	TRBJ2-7	CASSLGYVGEQYF
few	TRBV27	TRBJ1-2	CASSLSGRGPGGYTF
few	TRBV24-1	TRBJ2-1	CATSGLGRGGLGEQFF